The 6 T cell receptor beta chains given below trace back to one sample, sequenced in a study of T cell responses to AZD1222 COVID-19 vaccine. The assay was immunoSEQ multiplex PCR, and TCRdb's table has in-frame clones only and misses some. The data contain 130,000 or so clones, roughly 85% of them singletons. Here the sequenced sample was peripheral blood, taken on day 0 of AZD1222 vaccination. The receptors shown here come from an adult in good health.

V is TRBV2 and J is TRBJ2-5; D is possibly TRBD1 (6 bases). V was cut by 7 bases and J by 2 bases, with 8 bases left in between. The CDR3 has 12 amino acids. In germline, CDR1 is SNHLY, CDR2 FYNNEI. CDR3 amino acids: CASTGQQETQYF. Written as DNA, the CDR3 is TGTGCCAGCACCGGACAGCAAGAGACCCAGTACTTC.

This clone was detected only a few times. The chain is built from TRBV5-1 and TRBJ2-7, with TRBD2 matching over 13 bases. The germline V gene encodes CDR1 SGHRS and CDR2 YFSETQ. This CDR3 comprises 17 residues. V lost 1 base and J lost 5; bases outside the gene matches: 9. CDR3 protein: CASSLRTSGRVLHEQYF. The CDR3, as DNA: TGCGCCAGCAGCTTGAGGACTAGCGGGAGAGTTCTTCACGAGCAGTACTTC. Drawing the rest from reference TRBV5-1 and TRBJ2-7, the complete variable domain is KAGVTQTPRYLIKTRGQQVTLSCSPISGHRSVSWYQQTPGQGLQFLFEYFSETQRNKGNFPGRFSGRQFSNSRSEMNVSTLELGDSALYLCASSLRTSGRVLHEQYFGPGTRLTVT.

This sequence joins TRBV7-3 and TRBJ2-2; tentative D call: TRBD1 (7 bases). The CDR3 is 15 amino acids. Deletions cut 5 bases from V and 4 bases from J, with 14 bases between. Per the germline V gene, CDR1 is SGHTA and CDR2 is FQGTGA. CDR3 amino acids: CASSKTGDFTGELFF. CDR3 coding DNA: TGTGCCAGCAGCAAAACAGGGGACTTCACCGGGGAGCTGTTTTTT.

J is TRBJ2-7 and V is TRBV5-6; D not certain. V lost 1 base to trimming and J lost 2 bases, with 16 bases between them. The CDR3 has 16 amino acids. In germline, CDR1 is SGHDT, CDR2 YYEEEE. The DNA of the CDR3 is TGTGCCAGCAGCTTGAATGGAGTCTACGGCGCCTACGAGCAGTACTTC. This gives the protein CASSLNGVYGAYEQYF.

The V and J genes are TRBV24-1 and TRBJ1-2; D call uncertain. The CDR3 is 13 amino acids. V gave up 3 bases and J gave up 3 bases, with 7 bases separating them. Per germline, CDR1 KGHDR and CDR2 SFDVKD. This CDR3 reads CATSDETDYGYTF. The DNA for the CDR3 is TGTGCCACCAGTGATGAAACAGACTATGGCTACACCTTC.

The chain has TRBV28 and TRBJ2-7; 8 positions match TRBD1. V was pared by 4 bases and J by 3 bases, with 11 bases of the junction left unmatched. CDR1 is MDHEN, CDR2 SYDVKM, per germline. The CDR3 is 16 residues long. This CDR3 is CASSSPAGQALYEQYF. The CDR3 DNA reads TGTGCCAGCAGTTCCCCCGCGGGACAGGCCCTCTACGAGCAGTACTTC.